This T cell receptor (beta chain) was captured by sequencing in a study of tumor-infiltrating lymphocytes in primary liver carcinoma. The source of the blood RNA was unsorted whole blood, and germline DNA was extracted as well. The collection of four milliliters of peripheral blood preceded surgery. CDR3 length: 16 amino acids. CDR1 SGHAT and CDR2 FQNNGV come from the germline V gene. This clonotype has only one observation. One junction end does not reproduce the germline sequence, and a read error may be involved. A constant-region primer primed TCR beta cDNA synthesis from 500 ng of total RNA. Employing slightly modified ARM-PCR, three nested multiplex PCR rounds were run, and these gave rise to the TCR beta libraries. A C-beta reverse primer was combined with TRBV1-TRBV30 forward primers in the first two PCR rounds, and each round had about 10 cycles. Each CDR3 protein is one row after TCRdb ran MiXCR on the multiplex PCR reads. The sample includes about 200,000 distinct CDR3 sequences, 65% of them seen just once.

This chain joins TRBV11-2 and TRBJ1-3; D remains ambiguous. The sequencing sample was made of peripheral blood. This TCR derives from a woman aged 55 to 70 with primary liver carcinoma and hepatitis B virus infection. The DNA of the CDR3 is TGTACCAGCAGTACGGGTTCTCCCTACTCTGGAAAGACCATATATTTT. Its translation: CTSSTGSPYSGKTIYF. Using reference TRBV11-2 and TRBJ1-3 for the parts outside the CDR3, the full variable domain is EAGVAQSPRYKIIEKRQSVAFWCNPISGHATLYWYQQILGQGPKLLIQFQNNGVVDDSQLPKDRFSAERLKGVDSTLKIQPAKLEDSAVYLCTSSTGSPYSGKTIYFGEGSWLTVV.